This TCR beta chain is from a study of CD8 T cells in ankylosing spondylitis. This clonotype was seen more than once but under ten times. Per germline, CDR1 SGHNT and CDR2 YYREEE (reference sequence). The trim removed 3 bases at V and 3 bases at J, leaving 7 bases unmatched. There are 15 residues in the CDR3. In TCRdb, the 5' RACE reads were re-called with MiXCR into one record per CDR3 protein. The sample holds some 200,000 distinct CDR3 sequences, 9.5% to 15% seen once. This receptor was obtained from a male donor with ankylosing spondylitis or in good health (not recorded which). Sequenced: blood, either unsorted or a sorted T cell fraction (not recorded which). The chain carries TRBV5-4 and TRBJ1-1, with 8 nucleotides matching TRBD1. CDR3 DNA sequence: TGTGCCAGCAGCTCCCCGACAGGGGTGGACACTGAAGCTTTCTTT. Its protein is CASSSPTGVDTEAFF. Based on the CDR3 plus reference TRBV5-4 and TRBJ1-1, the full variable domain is ETGVTQSPTHLIKTRGQQVTLRCSSQSGHNTVSWYQQALGQGPQFIFQYYREEENGRGNFPPRFSGLQFPNYSSELNVNALELDDSALYLCASSSPTGVDTEAFFGQGTRLTVV.